This TCR beta chain comes out of a study of T cells after yellow fever vaccination (dated by TCRdb to the late 2010s). Broadly, across the study: Libraries from fractions with low cell numbers were prepared with the SMART-Seq v4 Ultra Low Input RNA kit. To follow T-cell clones before and after primary and booster YFV17D yellow fever vaccination, bulk TCR alpha and beta repertoires were sequenced over time. The cohort comprised two healthy male donors, one aged 18 to 29 and one aged 30 to 40 years. Blood was collected at multiple timepoints before and after primary and secondary immunization, and bulk PBMC replicates and cell subsets were isolated.

Based on the germline V gene, the CDR1 and CDR2 sequences are SGHRS and YFSETQ. The CDR3 numbers 15 residues from cysteine through phenylalanine. CDR3 DNA is the only sequence kept; it has 45 bases, read in frame from the first base. The germline V and J ends show losses of 6 bases and 4 bases respectively, and no gene match explains 12 bases of the junction. Points on this clonotype: Its antigen target is currently unknown. Base-call qualities are not available, and no considerably larger clone is one nucleotide away.

The treatment or condition tag for this specimen amounts to: live attenuated yellow fever vaccine strain. Two biological replicates of bulk PBMCs were collected at each blood-draw timepoint. PBMCs were isolated from peripheral blood using a standard Ficoll-Paque protocol. RNA was extracted with TriZol from bulk PBMCs, CD4 and CD8 fractions, and dextramer-positive and dextramer-negative fractions. Synthesis of TCR cDNA relied on 5'RACE template switching, a step that introduced a universal primer site along with unique molecular identifiers. cDNA synthesis was primed from both the TCR alpha and TCR beta constant segments. Library amplification used two PCR steps, and the second PCR step added sample barcodes and sequencing adapters. Libraries were sequenced on Illumina HiSeq 2500 (2x100 bp) or NovaSeq (2x150 bp). As for the original processing: MIGEC was used to demultiplex reads and collapse the reads into UMI consensus sequences, and MiXCR was used for V(D)J alignment. Vaccine-responding clonotypes were identified with edgeR using replicate PBMC samples, with FDR below 0.01 and a log2 fold change above 5 up to day 15 being required. Each bulk clonotype was labeled CD4 or CD8 based on which sequenced repertoire, CD4 or CD8, contained the clonotype at higher abundance. The raw public reads went through TCRdb reprocessing: fastp at Q25, MiXCR clone calling, in-frame beta chains kept. Each record represents a unique CDR3 protein, reported with the most common genes and DNA among its rows. These V and J calls originate from TCRdb's pipeline instead of the authors' own analysis. This sample lists around 550,000 distinct CDR3 sequences; 15% to 20% were detected once. The ten largest clones take up around an eighth of the sample.

Broader findings and caveats from the paper: Most clones expanded after primary vaccination (about 96% of CD4 and around nine tenths of CD8) were re-detected after the booster, suggesting that broad memory maintenance occurred. Because abundant contaminating clonotypes from the bulk population could be contained in FACS-sorted repertoires, computational filtering was required. A small share of clonotypes occurred in both CD4 and CD8 compartments, likely arising from convergent recombination. The study included only a couple of donors, which limits how far the findings can be generalized. Compared with the primary T-cell response, the secondary T-cell response was weaker but faster, peaking on day 5 rather than day 15.

The sample in question was PBMCs, obtained 15 days after the yellow fever booster vaccination. This receptor was identified in a man under 40 who received the YFV17D yellow fever vaccine. The chain is assembled from TRBV5-1 and TRBJ2-7, and 8 junctional nucleotides match TRBD1. In nucleotide form, the sequence is TGCGCCAGCACCGCTGGGCGACAGGGGTGGTACGAGCAGTACTTC. Its protein product is CASTAGRQGWYEQYF.